These 13 T cell receptor beta chains were sequenced from one sample in a study of OX40 agonist ivuxolimab in advanced cancers. Libraries were prepared by immunoSEQ multiplex PCR; TCRdb keeps only in-frame clonotypes and omits some of them. The table has 65,000 to 85,000 clones, 85% seen once. The sample was CD4+ or CD8+ T cells sorted from blood, taken in a trial of the OX40 agonist ivuxolimab. The receptor source for this set is an adult with an advanced solid tumor such as melanoma, head and neck, liver or kidney cancer.

The gene calls are TRBV28 and TRBJ2-7; perhaps TRBD1 as D (5 bases). The V gene's germline CDR1 is MDHEN and CDR2 SYDVKM. Trimming removed 10 bases at V and 6 bases at J, with 16 bases between. The CDR3 is made up of 12 amino acids. The CDR3 coding sequence is TGTGCCACCCAGGGCAGGGCCGGCGAGCAGTACTTC. This translates into CATQGRAGEQYF.

The chain uses TRBV4-3 and TRBJ2-5; D ambiguous. Germline V lookup: CDR1 LGHNA, CDR2 YSLEER. The V end lost 1 base, the J end lost 7 bases, and 10 bases lay between the germline ends. The CDR3 covers 13 residues. The DNA of the CDR3 is TGCGCCAGCAGCCAAGGACCTGGCCGGACCCAGTACTTC. Its translation is CASSQGPGRTQYF.

The chain has TRBV7-3 and TRBJ1-3; D gene unclear. Germline V CDR1 and CDR2: SGHTA, FQGTGA. Between the trimmed V and J ends, which lost 5 bases and 0 bases, there was a span of 14 bases. The CDR3 spans 16 residues. The CDR3 DNA follows: TGTGCCAGCAGCCCCACCCACGGATCCTCTGGAAACACCATATATTTT. It is translated as CASSPTHGSSGNTIYF.

This chain joins TRBV19 and TRBJ1-5; the match to TRBD1 covers 10 bases. Looked up from germline, CDR1 is LNHDA and CDR2 is SQIVND (reference sequence). After removal of 9 bases from V and 0 bases from J, the junction contained 11 bases not matched to a gene. The CDR3 has 17 residues. This CDR3 is CASHPRTGGYSNQPQHF. CDR3 in DNA: TGTGCCAGCCATCCCCGGACAGGGGGATATAGCAATCAGCCCCAGCATTTT.

This clone was seen once. The chain joins TRBV7-2 to TRBJ2-3; 13 bases agree with TRBD2. Germline V gene data show CDR1 as SGHTA and CDR2 as FQGNSA. The CDR3 consists of 16 residues. V shed 1 base, J shed 4 bases, and the junction held 2 bases outside the gene matches. The CDR3 is CASSLGLAGGPDTQYF. The CDR3 region has the DNA TGTGCCAGCAGCTTAGGACTAGCGGGAGGCCCAGATACGCAGTATTTT.

This clone was seen a single time. The V gene is TRBV4-1, the J gene TRBJ2-3, with 12 nucleotides matching TRBD2. The CDR3 length is 22 residues. Germline V gene sequence: CDR1 MGHRA, CDR2 YSYEKL. V dropped 4 bases and J dropped 0; count of bases not matched to a gene: 20. CDR3 amino acids: CASSRSSGLLAGGYRSTDTQYF. The CDR3 DNA sequence: TGCGCCAGCAGCCGCTCCTCGGGCCTTCTAGCGGGAGGGTATCGAAGCACAGATACGCAGTATTTT.

The chain recombines TRBV14 with TRBJ2-7; 11 bases fit TRBD2. CDR1 and CDR2 from the germline V gene are SGHDN and FVKESK. With 6 bases clipped from V and 5 bases from J, the junction kept 3 bases outside the gene matches. This CDR3 has 13 residues. The CDR3 sequence: CASSRGLADEQYF. For the CDR3, the DNA is TGTGCCAGCAGTCGGGGACTAGCGGACGAGCAGTACTTC.

The chain couples TRBV7-7 to TRBJ2-3, with TRBD1 as a possible D gene (5 bases). The germline V gene encodes CDR1 SSHAT and CDR2 FNYEAQ (reference sequence). V lost 7 bases and J lost 0, with 11 bases in between. The CDR3 is 14 amino acids. Here the CDR3 DNA reads TGTGCCAGCACCGCACACAGGAGCACAGATACGCAGTATTTT. Translating gives CASTAHRSTDTQYF.

This clone occurred once. The DNA is left out, because the CDR3 cannot be placed on it with certainty; the CDR3 is given as TCRdb lists it. The CDR3 is CGSSGPEAFF. The chain joins TRBV6-6 to TRBJ1-1. The CDR3 has 10 residues if both end residues are counted. In germline, CDR1 is MNHNY, CDR2 SVGAGI (reference sequence).

This rearrangement joins TRBV11-1 to TRBJ2-1; D is unclear. Germline loops: CDR1 SGHAT, CDR2 FQDESV (reference sequence). V lost 5 bases, J lost 13 bases, and 12 bases lay in between. The CDR3 consists of 11 residues. The CDR3 DNA reads as TGTGCCAGCAGCCCGGACCACCGTCAGTTCTTC. Amino acids: CASSPDHRQFF.

As regards this clone: At the DNA level, this CDR3 is encoded by other sequences in the same sample as well. J is TRBJ2-5 and V is TRBV4-2; the D gene is possibly TRBD2 (7 bases). V was trimmed by 0 bases and J by 4 bases, leaving 15 bases between them. Germline CDR1 LGHNA, CDR2 YNFKEQ. CDR3 size: 16 residues. CDR3: CASSQEGGGARETQYF. CDR3 nucleotide sequence: TGTGCCAGCAGCCAAGAGGGGGGGGGCGCGAGAGAGACCCAGTACTTC.

V is TRBV30 and J is TRBJ2-7; weak D call: TRBD2 (6 bases). The V and J ends lost 7 bases and 5 bases respectively, with 18 bases between them. CDR3 length: 13 residues. Germline V gene lookup returns CDR1 GTSNPN and CDR2 SVGIG (reference sequence). In DNA form, the CDR3 reads TGTGCCTCCCACCAAACGGGGGTGCACGAGCAGTACTTC. Encoded protein: CASHQTGVHEQYF.

The rearrangement joins TRBV27 to TRBJ2-1; the match to TRBD1 covers 8 bases. The V segment lost 3 bases and the J segment 4 bases; nucleotides outside the gene matches: 8. This CDR3 has 16 residues. CDR1 is MNHEY, CDR2 SMNVEV, per germline (reference sequence). In nucleotides, the CDR3 is TGTGCCAGCAGTTTCCTGTACAGGGGGAAGTACAATGAGCAGTTCTTC. It is translated as CASSFLYRGKYNEQFF.